What follows are 29 T cell receptor beta chains derived from one specimen sequenced in a study of T cell repertoires in cytomegalovirus infection. TCRdb reprocessed the reads with MiXCR, giving one entry per CDR3 protein. The data contain 500,000 or so distinct CDR3 sequences, 15% to 20% of them seen just once; the ten biggest clones take up 20% to 30%. Input material: CD8+ T cells from PBMCs. The receptor source for this set is a human donor in good health (CMV status not recorded). Some clones in this sample may be carry-over from other donors' samples.

The rearrangement uses TRBV28 and TRBJ2-5; 8 bases line up with TRBD2. Germline V gene data show CDR1 as MDHEN and CDR2 as SYDVKM. Trimming cost V 6 bases and J 3 bases; bases outside gene matches: 12. This CDR3 is 16 amino acids long. The DNA for the CDR3 is TGTGCCAGCAGACCTACCGTAGTTAGCGGGAAAGAGACCCAGTACTTC. Encoded protein: CASRPTVVSGKETQYF.

Remarks on this clonotype: One base away lies a much larger clone, so this may be a sequencing read error. The chain is built from TRBV6-1 and TRBJ1-1; D is uncertain. CDR1 is MNHNS and CDR2 is SASEGT in the germline V gene. The germline V and J ends were trimmed by 4 bases and 6 bases, with 12 bases remaining between them. The CDR3 sequence is 13 residues long. The chain's CDR3 is CASSGPQWPEAFF. The DNA for the CDR3 is TGTGCCAGCAGTGGACCACAGTGGCCTGAAGCTTTCTTT.

The sample holds a few counts of this clonotype. Written as DNA, the CDR3 is TGTGCCAGCAGCGCCGAAGCGGGGGGGCGCTACGAGCAGTACTTC. Translated: CASSAEAGGRYEQYF. V and J are TRBV9 and TRBJ2-7, with 10 nucleotides matching TRBD2. Unmatched junction bases numbered 6, after V lost 3 bases and J lost 3 bases. The CDR3 totals 15 residues. CDR1 SGDLS and CDR2 YYNGEE come from the germline V gene.

This clonotype was counted a few times. This chain links TRBV23-1 with TRBJ1-1; D not resolved. TRBV23-1 is an ORF, and what it does is uncertain. This CDR3 has 13 amino acids. Trimming shortened V by 0 bases and J by 6 bases, and 8 bases separated the two germline ends. This chain's CDR3 is CASSQSKGAEAFF. The CDR3 DNA reads TGCGCCAGCAGTCAATCGAAGGGTGCTGAAGCTTTCTTT.

The chain combines TRBV6-1 with TRBJ2-3, with D perhaps TRBD2 (5 bases). The CDR3 is 15 amino acids. CDR1 MNHNS and CDR2 SASEGT come from the germline V gene. V lost 6 bases and J lost 1, with 14 bases in between. The CDR3 sequence: CASRPTSFGTDTQYF. For the CDR3, the DNA is TGTGCCAGCAGACCCACTAGTTTCGGCACAGATACGCAGTATTTT.

This clonotype was seen more than once but under ten times. V and J are TRBV7-9 and TRBJ2-6; D gene unclear. V lost 10 bases to trimming and J lost 1 base, with 5 bases between them. This CDR3 is built from 12 residues. The germline V gene has CDR1 SEHNR and CDR2 FQNEAQ (reference sequence). CDR3 amino acids: CAIESGANVLTF. In DNA, the CDR3 is TGTGCCATCGAGTCTGGGGCCAACGTCCTGACTTTC.

This clonotype was found many times. The chain is built from TRBV7-9 and TRBJ2-3, with TRBD2 matching 14 bases. The CDR3 runs 18 residues. V lost 3 bases, J lost 2 bases, and 7 bases stayed unmatched. The germline V gene encodes CDR1 SEHNR and CDR2 FQNEAQ (reference sequence). CDR3 in amino acids: CASSFPRLAGGNTDTQYF. In DNA, the CDR3 is TGTGCCAGCAGCTTTCCGAGACTAGCGGGGGGGAACACAGATACGCAGTATTTT.

Ten or more counts support this clonotype. The V and J genes are TRBV7-8 and TRBJ1-4; the D is unclear. The CDR3 loop spans 16 amino acids. V was trimmed by 1 base and J by 6 bases, leaving 15 bases between them. Germline lookup yields CDR1 SGHVS and CDR2 FQNEAQ. The CDR3 nucleotides read TGTGCCAGCAGCTTAGATTGGAGGCAGGTGGATGAAAAACTGTTTTTT. Translating it yields CASSLDWRQVDEKLFF.

This clonotype was counted many times. This chain links TRBV19 with TRBJ1-5, with D possibly TRBD1 on 5 matching bases. The CDR3 runs 14 residues. Trimming cost V 3 bases and J 6 bases, with 12 bases left between them. Germline assignment: CDR1 LNHDA and CDR2 SQIVND (reference sequence). The CDR3 spells CASSIQGVSQPQHF. As DNA, the CDR3 is TGTGCCAGTAGTATCCAGGGTGTTAGTCAGCCCCAGCATTTT.

In this sample, this clonotype turned up many times. V and J are TRBV4-1 and TRBJ2-7; 7 bases align to TRBD2. CDR3 length equals 15 residues. The junction had 3 bases not matched to a gene; V was cut back by 1 base and J by 0 bases. Germline-derived CDR1 and CDR2 are MGHRA and YSYEKL. CDR3 sequence (DNA): TGCGCCAGCAGCCAAGTAGCTAGCGGCTCCTACGAGCAGTACTTC. Its protein is CASSQVASGSYEQYF.

The chain combines TRBV7-7 with TRBJ2-7; D remains unclear. Germline CDR1 SSHAT, CDR2 FNYEAQ (reference sequence). V gave up 5 bases and J gave up 5 bases, with 19 bases separating them. This CDR3 comprises 15 residues. The CDR3 DNA reads TGTGCCAGCAGCCCAGGACCGGCGACGGCTAACGAGCAGTACTTC. Protein product: CASSPGPATANEQYF.

This clonotype turned up a few times. CDR3 region: CASSPRDASTSYEQYF. The CDR3 DNA reads as TGCGCCAGCAGCCCCCGGGACGCCTCAACCTCCTACGAGCAGTACTTC. The chain recombines TRBV4-1 with TRBJ2-7, with D tentatively TRBD1 or TRBD2 (5 bases each). The CDR3 totals 16 residues. Deletions cut 4 bases from V and 0 bases from J, with 16 bases between. CDR1 and CDR2 from the germline V gene are MGHRA and YSYEKL.

The rearrangement joins TRBV13 to TRBJ1-1, with no clear D. CDR1 PRHDT and CDR2 FYEKMQ come from the germline V gene (reference sequence). The CDR3 is 14 residues long. V was cut by 6 bases and J by 1 base, with 12 bases left in between. CDR3 in amino acids: CASRPDVKNTEAFF. The DNA for the CDR3 is TGTGCCAGCAGGCCAGATGTTAAGAACACTGAAGCTTTCTTT.

As regards this clonotype: At one end the junction does not follow the germline gene, possibly because of a read error. CDR3 sequence reads: CASTPNSSANTIYF. CDR3 nucleotides: TGTGCCAGCACCCCCAACAGCTCTGCAAACACCATATATTTT. The rearrangement joins TRBV6-4 to TRBJ1-3; D is unclear. Per the germline V gene, CDR1 is MRHNA and CDR2 is SNTAGT. CDR3 length equals 14 residues.

This clonotype was picked up a small number of times. CDR3 nucleotides: TGTGCCAGCTCCCCTGGGACAGGGGGCCTCTATGGCTACACCTTC. It is translated as CASSPGTGGLYGYTF. The chain combines TRBV28 with TRBJ1-2; 12 positions agree with TRBD1. V was pared by 8 bases and J by 4 bases, with 8 bases of the junction left unmatched. CDR3 length equals 15 residues. Looked up from germline, CDR1 is MDHEN and CDR2 is SYDVKM.

The chain employs TRBV6-5 and TRBJ1-2; D may be TRBD1 (5 bases). This CDR3 has 12 residues. Trimming cost V 2 bases and J 6 bases, with 7 bases left between them. Germline loops: CDR1 MNHEY, CDR2 SVGAGI. The chain's CDR3 is CASSYRGHGYTF. DNA for the CDR3: TGTGCCAGCAGTTACAGGGGACATGGCTACACCTTC.

This clonotype was counted a few times. The gene calls are TRBV5-6 and TRBJ1-3; D might be TRBD1 (5 bases). The V end was cut by 3 bases, the J end by 2 bases, with 9 bases between. Per germline, CDR1 SGHDT and CDR2 YYEEEE. The CDR3 length is 14 residues. The DNA of the CDR3 is TGTGCCAGCAGCTCGGGGACGACTGGAAACACCATATATTTT. This encodes CASSSGTTGNTIYF.

This clonotype was observed at least ten times. The chain joins TRBV11-2 to TRBJ2-3; D perhaps matches TRBD2 (5 bases). This CDR3 comprises 14 residues. Trimming removed 0 bases at V and 2 bases at J, with 6 bases between. CDR1 is SGHAT, CDR2 FQNNGV, per germline. The CDR3 nucleotides read TGTGCCAGCAGCTTAGAGACTACCACAGATACGCAGTATTTT. This gives the protein CASSLETTTDTQYF.

This chain joins TRBV11-2 and TRBJ2-7; D might be TRBD1 (6 bases). This CDR3 region has 15 residues. Germline loops: CDR1 SGHAT, CDR2 FQNNGV. The ends were cut back, 5 bases at V and 3 bases at J, with 17 bases in the middle. CDR3 in DNA: TGTGCCAGCAGCCTCGCAAGGGGACACTACTACGAGCAGTACTTC. It codes for CASSLARGHYYEQYF.

This clonotype was found many times. V usage is TRBV7-6 and J usage is TRBJ1-3; no clear D gene. CDR1 is SGHVS and CDR2 is FNYEAQ in the germline V gene. There are 15 residues in the CDR3. V lost 1 base, J lost 2 bases, and 9 bases lay in between. As DNA, the CDR3 is TGTGCCAGCAGCTTAGGAGGGTCAACTGGAAACACCATATATTTT. It translates to CASSLGGSTGNTIYF.

This clonotype occurred many times. The CDR3 nucleotides are TGTGCCAGCACTTTTGACAGTTATAATTCACCCCTCCACTTT. Translated: CASTFDSYNSPLHF. The chain recombines TRBV7-9 with TRBJ1-6, with D maybe TRBD1 (5 bases). Germline V lookup: CDR1 SEHNR, CDR2 FQNEAQ (reference sequence). With 7 bases removed from V and 4 bases from J, the gap between germline ends came to 11 bases. CDR3 length: 14 amino acids.

This clonotype was picked up many times. This chain joins TRBV7-6 and TRBJ2-1; no definite D call. Trimming pared 1 base from V and 6 bases from J, leaving 13 bases between. This CDR3 region has 15 residues. Germline V gene data show CDR1 as SGHVS and CDR2 as FNYEAQ. This chain's CDR3 is CASSLGGSKGNEQFF. Written as DNA, the CDR3 is TGTGCCAGCAGCTTAGGGGGTAGTAAGGGCAATGAGCAGTTCTTC.

Only a few counts were recorded for this clonotype. The chain couples TRBV19 to TRBJ1-2; no firm D call. CDR1 LNHDA and CDR2 SQIVND come from the germline V gene (reference sequence). The ends were cut back, 6 bases at V and 6 bases at J, with 5 bases in the middle. The CDR3 has 10 amino acids. The CDR3 bases are TGTGCCAGTAGGAGAAATGGCTACACCTTC. This codes for CASRRNGYTF.

This clonotype has only a few counts. This rearrangement joins TRBV29-1 to TRBJ1-2, with a possible D match to TRBD1 (6 bases). Trimming pared 0 bases from V and 1 base from J, leaving 12 bases between. Germline CDR1 SQVTM, CDR2 ANQGSEA. This CDR3 comprises 15 residues. The CDR3 protein is CSVEDVRGLNYGYTF. CDR3 in DNA: TGCAGCGTTGAAGATGTCAGGGGCCTTAACTATGGCTACACCTTC.

This rearrangement joins TRBV20-1 to TRBJ2-1, with 14 bases fitting TRBD2. V was pared by 6 bases and J by 6 bases, with 7 bases of the junction left unmatched. Germline CDR1 reads DFQATT; CDR2 reads SNEGSKA (reference sequence). The CDR3 has 15 residues. The CDR3 here is CSAPRLAGGVNEQFF. CDR3 bases: TGCAGTGCCCCTCGACTAGCGGGGGGGGTCAATGAGCAGTTCTTC.

CDR3 coding DNA: TGTGCCAGCAGTTTACCGGGGGCTAAAGGGCGTGAGCAGTTCTTC. It codes for CASSLPGAKGREQFF. V and J are TRBV27 and TRBJ2-1; either TRBD1 or TRBD2 may fit D (6 bases each). Trimming removed 2 bases at V and 9 bases at J, with 17 bases between. The CDR3 spans 15 residues. Germline CDR1 is MNHEY and CDR2 is SMNVEV (reference sequence).

This clonotype was counted between two and nine times. The rearrangement uses TRBV13 and TRBJ2-2; D may match TRBD1 or TRBD2 (5 bases each). V was clipped by 5 bases and J by 5 bases, with 21 bases between them. The CDR3 length is 17 residues. The germline CDR1 and CDR2 sequences are PRHDT and FYEKMQ (reference sequence). The CDR3 nucleotides are TGTGCCAGCAGCCCCGGTCGGGAAGGGGACGGAACCGGGGAGCTGTTTTTT. This translates into CASSPGREGDGTGELFF.

In its sample, this clonotype was seen a few times. V and J are TRBV5-5 and TRBJ1-4, with D tentatively TRBD1 (6 bases). Germline CDR1 is SGHKS and CDR2 is YYEKEE (reference sequence). The V and J ends lost 0 bases and 1 base respectively, with 7 bases between them. This CDR3 region has 15 residues. The CDR3 sequence: CASSLEGETNEKLFF. In DNA form, the CDR3 reads TGTGCCAGCAGCTTGGAGGGGGAAACTAATGAAAAACTGTTTTTT.

This clonotype was observed at least ten times. This rearrangement joins TRBV12-3 or TRBV12-4 to TRBJ2-7; TRBD2 is a possible D gene (5 bases). This CDR3 is 13 amino acids long. V lost 3 bases, J lost 3 bases, and 9 bases lay in between. CDR3 in amino acids: CASSFEEDYEQYF. CDR3 nucleotides: TGTGCCAGCAGTTTTGAGGAGGACTACGAGCAGTACTTC.